A selection of T cell receptor beta chains follows, all from one sample in a study of identical twins. One entry per CDR3 protein, called by TCRdb with MiXCR from the 5' RACE reads. The profile shows just under 650,000 distinct CDR3 sequences, roughly 7.2% of them singletons. This sample was also put to use in a study of yellow fever vaccine responses in identical twins.

Sequences were obtained from PBMCs. The receptor set was obtained from a woman under 30 in good health. The CDR3 runs from the conserved cysteine through the conserved F or W. The order of the fields is J gene, clone size, V gene, D gene, CDR3 DNA, CDR3 protein. D genes are given only for firm matches. Size values are once, few and many counts, or a class for expanded clones, and some rows have none.

J gene: TRBJ2-1; clone size: many; V gene: TRBV5-6; D gene: -; CDR3 DNA: TGTGCCAGCAGCTTGGTAGATCTACGGGGCGAGCAGTTCTTC; CDR3 protein: CASSLVDLRGEQFF
J gene: TRBJ2-7; clone size: many; V gene: TRBV6-2/TRBV6-3; D gene: -; CDR3 DNA: TGTGCCAGCAGTTACGACAGCTCCTACGAGCAGTACTTC; CDR3 protein: CASSYDSSYEQYF
J gene: TRBJ2-3; clone size: -; V gene: TRBV19; D gene: -; CDR3 DNA: TGTGCCAGTAGTGTCATAGCGGTTGCTGGGGATACGCAGTATTTT; CDR3 protein: CASSVIAVAGDTQYF
J gene: TRBJ1-4; clone size: many; V gene: TRBV29-1; D gene: -; CDR3 DNA: TGCAGCGTCTCGCCGGGGGCCAAATCCGAAAAACTGTTTTTT; CDR3 protein: CSVSPGAKSEKLFF
J gene: TRBJ1-1; clone size: many; V gene: TRBV29-1; D gene: -; CDR3 DNA: TGCAGCGCCCAACAGGGTCGCACTGAAGCTTTCTTT; CDR3 protein: CSAQQGRTEAFF
J gene: TRBJ2-3; clone size: -; V gene: TRBV4-2; D gene: TRBD2; CDR3 DNA: TGTGCCAGCAGCCAAGATCTTAGCGGGAGAGGCACAGATACGCAGTATTTT; CDR3 protein: CASSQDLSGRGTDTQYF
J gene: TRBJ2-1; clone size: -; V gene: TRBV28; D gene: -; CDR3 DNA: TGTGCCAGCAGTTTAGCCGGGACTCAGCTCGGTGAGCAGTTCTTC; CDR3 protein: CASSLAGTQLGEQFF
J gene: TRBJ1-4; clone size: many; V gene: TRBV5-1; D gene: TRBD1; CDR3 DNA: TGCGCCAGCAAGCGGACAGGGAATGAAAAACTGTTTTTT; CDR3 protein: CASKRTGNEKLFF
J gene: TRBJ2-3; clone size: -; V gene: TRBV5-1; D gene: -; CDR3 DNA: TGCGCCAGCAGCACGGACGGCAGCACAGATACGCAGTATTTT; CDR3 protein: CASSTDGSTDTQYF
J gene: TRBJ1-2; clone size: -; V gene: TRBV20-1; D gene: TRBD1; CDR3 DNA: TGCAGTGCTACTACAGGGGGCATTTATGGCTACACCTTC; CDR3 protein: CSATTGGIYGYTF
J gene: TRBJ2-3; clone size: many; V gene: TRBV5-1; D gene: TRBD2; CDR3 DNA: TGCGCCAGCAGCTTGGTTCTAGCGGGGACCACAGATACGCAGTATTTT; CDR3 protein: CASSLVLAGTTDTQYF
J gene: TRBJ2-1; clone size: many; V gene: TRBV5-1; D gene: -; CDR3 DNA: TGTGCCAGCAGTTTAGGACTTTACAATGAGCAGTTCTTC; CDR3 protein: CASSLGLYNEQFF
J gene: TRBJ2-1; clone size: few; V gene: TRBV20-1; D gene: TRBD2; CDR3 DNA: TGCAGTGCTGGGGCGGGAGTTGGAAATGAGCAGTTCTTC; CDR3 protein: CSAGAGVGNEQFF
J gene: TRBJ2-2; clone size: -; V gene: TRBV3-1; D gene: -; CDR3 DNA: TGTGCCAGCAGCCAAAAAGACAAAGTCACCGGGGAGCTGTTTTTT; CDR3 protein: CASSQKDKVTGELFF
J gene: TRBJ2-5; clone size: -; V gene: TRBV2; D gene: -; CDR3 DNA: TGTGCCAGCAGTGAAGGTTACGGGAGCCAAGAGACCCAGTACTTC; CDR3 protein: CASSEGYGSQETQYF
J gene: TRBJ2-3; clone size: many; V gene: TRBV28; D gene: TRBD1; CDR3 DNA: TGTGCCAGCAGTCTAGCGACAGGGGTATCGTTGGCCATCACAGATACGCAGTATTTT; CDR3 protein: CASSLATGVSLAITDTQYF
J gene: TRBJ2-5; clone size: many; V gene: TRBV2; D gene: -; CDR3 DNA: TGTGCCAGCAGTGCGGGCAGGTCTCAAGAGACCCAGTACTTC; CDR3 protein: CASSAGRSQETQYF
J gene: TRBJ2-7; clone size: -; V gene: TRBV12-3/TRBV12-4; D gene: TRBD2; CDR3 DNA: TGTGCCAGCAGGCGTGGGGGCGGGAGGACCTACGAGCAGTACTTC; CDR3 protein: CASRRGGGRTYEQYF
J gene: TRBJ2-7; clone size: many; V gene: TRBV12-3/TRBV12-4; D gene: TRBD2; CDR3 DNA: TGTGCCAGCAAGCCAGCGGGAGGGCCTGGCGAGCAGTACTTC; CDR3 protein: CASKPAGGPGEQYF
J gene: TRBJ2-1; clone size: many; V gene: TRBV12-3/TRBV12-4; D gene: -; CDR3 DNA: TGTGCCAGCAGTTTAATGAGTCACAGCAATGAGCAGTTCTTC; CDR3 protein: CASSLMSHSNEQFF
J gene: TRBJ1-2; clone size: few; V gene: TRBV28; D gene: -; CDR3 DNA: TGTGCCAGCAGCCGAAGTGGGGGTAACTATGGCTACACCTTC; CDR3 protein: CASSRSGGNYGYTF
J gene: TRBJ2-1; clone size: few; V gene: TRBV6-6; D gene: -; CDR3 DNA: TGTGCCAGCGGCGAAACAGAATACAATGAGCAGTTCTTC; CDR3 protein: CASGETEYNEQFF
J gene: TRBJ2-6; clone size: few; V gene: TRBV4-2; D gene: TRBD1; CDR3 DNA: TGTGCCAGCAGCCAGCTGGGGACAGGGGGGATTATAAGCTCTGGGGCCAACGTCCTGACTTTC; CDR3 protein: CASSQLGTGGIISSGANVLTF
J gene: TRBJ2-7; clone size: many; V gene: TRBV7-2; D gene: -; CDR3 DNA: TGTGCCAGCAGCTTAGCGGACAGTTACGAGCAGTACTTC; CDR3 protein: CASSLADSYEQYF
J gene: TRBJ2-1; clone size: many; V gene: TRBV6-5; D gene: -; CDR3 DNA: TGTGCCAGCATTAGCAAGGGGTCCTACAATGAGCAGTTCTTC; CDR3 protein: CASISKGSYNEQFF
J gene: TRBJ1-5; clone size: -; V gene: TRBV4-2; D gene: -; CDR3 DNA: TGTGCCAGCAGCCAAGATCGGAGGAATCAGCCCCAGCATTTT; CDR3 protein: CASSQDRRNQPQHF
J gene: TRBJ2-7; clone size: -; V gene: TRBV3-1; D gene: TRBD2; CDR3 DNA: TGTGCCAGCAGCCAAGATGGACCGGGACTAGCGGGAGCTCTATTCTCCTACGAGCAGTACTTC; CDR3 protein: CASSQDGPGLAGALFSYEQYF
J gene: TRBJ2-3; clone size: few; V gene: TRBV7-6; D gene: -; CDR3 DNA: TGTGCCAGCAGCTTAAGCCCGGGGCAAATCCCCGGGACGCAGTATTTT; CDR3 protein: CASSLSPGQIPGTQYF
J gene: TRBJ1-5; clone size: -; V gene: TRBV6-1; D gene: TRBD1; CDR3 DNA: TGTGCCAGCAGACCGGACAGGGCCAAAAATCAGCCCCAGCATTTT; CDR3 protein: CASRPDRAKNQPQHF
J gene: TRBJ2-5; clone size: -; V gene: TRBV24-1; D gene: TRBD2; CDR3 DNA: TGTGCCACCAGTGATCCACCGGGAGGGGAAGAGACCCAGTACTTC; CDR3 protein: CATSDPPGGEETQYF
J gene: TRBJ2-1; clone size: -; V gene: TRBV2; D gene: TRBD2; CDR3 DNA: TGTGCCAGCAGTGAGCGTAGCGGGAGTAGCGAGCAGTTCTTC; CDR3 protein: CASSERSGSSEQFF
J gene: TRBJ2-3; clone size: few; V gene: TRBV3-1; D gene: TRBD2; CDR3 DNA: TGTGCCAGCAGCCCCCCAATGGGGGGGACGCGCACAGATACGCAGTATTTT; CDR3 protein: CASSPPMGGTRTDTQYF
J gene: TRBJ2-1; clone size: many; V gene: TRBV11-2; D gene: TRBD2; CDR3 DNA: TGTGCCAGCAGCTCTTTAGCGGGGAGAAATGAGCAGTTCTTC; CDR3 protein: CASSSLAGRNEQFF
J gene: TRBJ2-1; clone size: many; V gene: TRBV5-1; D gene: TRBD1; CDR3 DNA: TGCGCCAGCAGCTTCGACAGGGGAATCGGTGAGCAGTTCTTC; CDR3 protein: CASSFDRGIGEQFF
J gene: TRBJ2-7; clone size: few; V gene: TRBV27; D gene: TRBD2; CDR3 DNA: TGTGCCAGCAGTTTTCTAGCGGGAGGGGCGCACGAGCAGTACTTC; CDR3 protein: CASSFLAGGAHEQYF
J gene: TRBJ2-7; clone size: few; V gene: TRBV20-1; D gene: -; CDR3 DNA: TGCAGTGCAAGGGGCGTGGTAGCTAAACATTCCTACGAGCAGTACTTC; CDR3 protein: CSARGVVAKHSYEQYF
J gene: TRBJ2-3; clone size: -; V gene: TRBV7-9; D gene: TRBD1; CDR3 DNA: TGTGCCAGCAGCTTAGTGACAGGGAAAGATACGCAGTATTTT; CDR3 protein: CASSLVTGKDTQYF
J gene: TRBJ2-7; clone size: few; V gene: TRBV15; D gene: -; CDR3 DNA: TGTGCCACCAGCAGAATCCTAGGGGTAGGCTCCTACGAGCAGTACTTC; CDR3 protein: CATSRILGVGSYEQYF
J gene: TRBJ2-1; clone size: many; V gene: TRBV4-2; D gene: -; CDR3 DNA: TGTGCCAGCAGCCAAGAAGGCTACAATGAGCAGTTCTTC; CDR3 protein: CASSQEGYNEQFF
J gene: TRBJ2-5; clone size: few; V gene: TRBV6-1; D gene: TRBD2; CDR3 DNA: TGTGCCAGCAGCCAATACCCCGGACTAGCGGGGGTGGAGACCCAGTACTTC; CDR3 protein: CASSQYPGLAGVETQYF
J gene: TRBJ2-3; clone size: medium-sized; V gene: TRBV3-1; D gene: TRBD2; CDR3 DNA: TGTGCCAGCAGCCGGGAGGGCTTCACAGATACGCAGTATTTT; CDR3 protein: CASSREGFTDTQYF
J gene: TRBJ2-5; clone size: -; V gene: TRBV5-1; D gene: TRBD2; CDR3 DNA: TGCGCCAGCAGCTTGGCAGGGACTAGCGGGGTCCAAGAGACCCAGTACTTC; CDR3 protein: CASSLAGTSGVQETQYF
J gene: TRBJ2-5; clone size: many; V gene: TRBV29-1; D gene: -; CDR3 DNA: TGCAGCGTTCGGGTTACCCAAGAGACCCAGTACTTC; CDR3 protein: CSVRVTQETQYF
J gene: TRBJ1-2; clone size: -; V gene: TRBV18; D gene: -; CDR3 DNA: TGTGCCAGCTCACCACCGGCGGCTGCCTATGGCTACACCTTC; CDR3 protein: CASSPPAAAYGYTF
J gene: TRBJ2-3; clone size: few; V gene: TRBV3-1; D gene: TRBD1; CDR3 DNA: TGTGCCAGCAGCCAAGTTGGGACAGGGATAGATACGCAGTATTTT; CDR3 protein: CASSQVGTGIDTQYF
J gene: TRBJ2-5; clone size: -; V gene: TRBV7-9; D gene: -; CDR3 DNA: TGTGCCAGCAGCTTAGGGTCGGCTAGCCAGGAGACCCAGTACTTC; CDR3 protein: CASSLGSASQETQYF
J gene: TRBJ1-3; clone size: few; V gene: TRBV7-2; D gene: -; CDR3 DNA: TGTGCCAGCAGCTTAGCGTTGCCCGGAAACACCATATATTTT; CDR3 protein: CASSLALPGNTIYF
J gene: TRBJ1-1; clone size: -; V gene: TRBV25-1; D gene: -; CDR3 DNA: TGTGCCAGCAGTGAATGGCTAAGGGGGGTAACTGAAGCTTTCTTT; CDR3 protein: CASSEWLRGVTEAFF
J gene: TRBJ1-6; clone size: many; V gene: TRBV6-1; D gene: -; CDR3 DNA: TGTGCCAGCAGTGAAGGGCCGGACAGCCGAAATTCACCCCTCCACTTT; CDR3 protein: CASSEGPDSRNSPLHF
J gene: TRBJ2-5; clone size: -; V gene: TRBV4-2; D gene: TRBD2; CDR3 DNA: TGTGCCAGCAGGGGGACTAGCGGAAGCCAAGAGACCCAGTACTTC; CDR3 protein: CASRGTSGSQETQYF
J gene: TRBJ1-1; clone size: few; V gene: TRBV25-1; D gene: -; CDR3 DNA: TGTGCCAGCAAGGGGGTCAGCACTGAAGCTTTCTTT; CDR3 protein: CASKGVSTEAFF
J gene: TRBJ2-1; clone size: few; V gene: TRBV12-3/TRBV12-4; D gene: -; CDR3 DNA: TGTGCCAGCAGTCCGACAGCATATGAGCAGTTCTTC; CDR3 protein: CASSPTAYEQFF
J gene: TRBJ2-7; clone size: few; V gene: TRBV12-3/TRBV12-4; D gene: -; CDR3 DNA: TGTGCCAGCAGTTTAAGGGGAGTGGCCCCATTCACCTACGAGCAGTACTTC; CDR3 protein: CASSLRGVAPFTYEQYF
J gene: TRBJ2-2; clone size: -; V gene: TRBV12-3/TRBV12-4; D gene: TRBD2; CDR3 DNA: TGTGCCAGCAGAAGGGGCGGGGGGGACACCGGGGAGCTGTTTTTT; CDR3 protein: CASRRGGGDTGELFF
J gene: TRBJ1-1; clone size: -; V gene: TRBV5-1; D gene: TRBD1; CDR3 DNA: TGCGCCAGCAGTTTCGCTCAGAGGGACAGATACACTGAAGCTTTCTTT; CDR3 protein: CASSFAQRDRYTEAFF
J gene: TRBJ2-5; clone size: -; V gene: TRBV6-1; D gene: -; CDR3 DNA: TGTGCCAGCAGTGGCGCCGGGACAAGCCAAGAGACCCAGTACTTC; CDR3 protein: CASSGAGTSQETQYF
J gene: TRBJ2-5; clone size: many; V gene: TRBV15; D gene: -; CDR3 DNA: TGTGCCACCAGCGAGGACCCAAGTAGGACCCAGTACTTC; CDR3 protein: CATSEDPSRTQYF
J gene: TRBJ2-1; clone size: many; V gene: TRBV6-2/TRBV6-3; D gene: TRBD1; CDR3 DNA: TGTGCCAGCAGATACAGGGGTTCATACAATGAGCAGTTCTTC; CDR3 protein: CASRYRGSYNEQFF
J gene: TRBJ2-1; clone size: -; V gene: TRBV6-4; D gene: -; CDR3 DNA: TGTGCCAGCAGCGATTTTTCGGACGCGGGTGAGCAGTTCTTC; CDR3 protein: CASSDFSDAGEQFF